The TCR beta chain described here comes from a study of kidney transplant recipient with SARS-CoV-2 infection. This clonotype appeared once. A read error may be the cause here, since a much bigger clone is one base away. CDR3 size: 12 residues. Germline V lookup: CDR1 MNHEY, CDR2 SVGAGI. TCRdb redid the calling of the reads with MiXCR, one entry per CDR3 protein. The sample records fewer than 250,000 distinct CDR3 sequences, under 35% being singletons. The TCR sequence derives from a male patient between 25 and 40 years old who had COVID-19 and was a kidney transplant recipient. Some T cells may have come from the graft donor. The material sequenced was a blood sample, taken at baseline and between days 110 and 120 from a kidney transplant recipient. V is TRBV6-5 and J is TRBJ1-1, with D possibly TRBD1 on 5 matching bases. CDR3 in amino acids: CASTKARGEVFF. Written as DNA, the CDR3 is TGTGCCAGCACCAAGGCCCGGGGGGAAGTTTTCTTT.